The sequence of this T cell receptor (beta chain) was determined in a study of technical replicates of blood from a few donors. CDR3 length equals 17 residues. Germline CDR1 SGHDN, CDR2 FVKESK. V was cut by 0 bases and J by 7 bases, with 21 bases left in between. Sequenced by immunoSEQ multiplex PCR; TCRdb stores in-frame clones only, minus some. The repertoire includes roughly 80,000 clones, 96% of them detected once, and around 0.2% sits in the top ten. Material: T cells isolated from PBMCs. The receptor was derived from a human donor in good health. The rearrangement links TRBV14 to TRBJ2-5; weak D call: TRBD2 (5 bases). CDR3 residues: CASSQENSTRLPRTQYF. The CDR3 DNA sequence: TGTGCCAGCAGCCAAGAGAATAGCACCAGACTACCTCGGACCCAGTACTTC.